Listed below are T cell receptor beta chains from one sample, sequenced in a study of T cell repertoires in cytomegalovirus infection. The antigens these receptors bind are not known. Using its own MiXCR run on the reads, TCRdb lists one record per CDR3 protein. The sample lists 40,000 to 60,000 distinct CDR3 sequences, roughly 20% seen once, with 70% to 90% in the top ten. Sequencing used CD8+ T cells from cultured PBMCs, obtained from culture after CMV antigen stimulation. The receptors come from a human donor in good health (CMV status not recorded). Some clones in this sample may be carry-over from other donors' samples. Both conserved end residues are part of each CDR3. The D gene is left open where the match is weak. A clone size is listed for some rows: how often the clone was seen (once, few, many), or a class if it is expanded.

CDR3 protein	CDR3 DNA	J gene	D gene	clone size	V gene
CASSPRPRADDTQYF	TGTGCCAGCAGCCCCCGGCCACGGGCTGATGATACGCAGTATTTT	TRBJ2-3	NA	NA	TRBV11-2
CASSLNGDPGTEAFF	TGTGCCAGCAGCTTAAATGGGGACCCGGGAACTGAAGCTTTCTTT	TRBJ1-1	NA	NA	TRBV7-3
CASSLQDSGNTIYF	TGTGCCAGCAGCTTACAGGACTCTGGAAACACCATATATTTT	TRBJ1-3	NA	NA	TRBV7-2
CASSLLGGDEQYF	TGTGCCAGCAGTTTACTGGGGGGGGACGAGCAGTACTTC	TRBJ2-7	TRBD2	NA	TRBV28
CASSLGGAQETQYF	TGTGCCAGCAGCTTAGGGGGGGCCCAAGAGACCCAGTACTTC	TRBJ2-5	NA	few	TRBV7-9
CASSFRTGGAGELFF	TGTGCCAGCAGTTTTCGGACAGGGGGGGCCGGGGAGCTGTTTTTT	TRBJ2-2	TRBD1	NA	TRBV28
CASSLEGWSNQPQHF	TGTGCCAGCAGCTTAGAAGGTTGGAGCAATCAGCCCCAGCATTTT	TRBJ1-5	NA	NA	TRBV7-2
CASSPVGQGENIQYF	TGTGCCAGCAGCCCCGTGGGACAGGGGGAAAACATTCAGTACTTC	TRBJ2-4	TRBD1	few	TRBV11-2
CASSVDGSSNQPQHF	TGTGCCAGCAGCGTAGATGGAAGTAGCAATCAGCCCCAGCATTTT	TRBJ1-5	NA	NA	TRBV9
CASSLVPGELFF	TGTGCCAGCAGCTTGGTTCCCGGGGAGCTGTTTTTT	TRBJ2-2	NA	NA	TRBV5-3
CASSSSGGGYGNEKLFF	TGTGCCAGCAGCTCCTCGGGAGGGGGATACGGAAATGAAAAACTGTTTTTT	TRBJ1-4	NA	few	TRBV4-2
CASRLGGGNTEAFF	TGTGCCAGCAGGCTGGGGGGCGGGAACACTGAAGCTTTCTTT	TRBJ1-1	NA	NA	TRBV28
CASSRPSGRQYNEQFF	TGTGCCAGCAGCCGTCCTAGCGGGAGACAATACAATGAGCAGTTCTTC	TRBJ2-1	TRBD2	NA	TRBV7-9
CASSFSGTGYYGYTF	TGTGCCAGCAGCTTCTCCGGGACAGGGTACTATGGCTACACCTTC	TRBJ1-2	TRBD1	NA	TRBV12-3/TRBV12-4
CASQVGSNQPQHF	TGTGCCAGCCAGGTGGGAAGTAATCAGCCCCAGCATTTT	TRBJ1-5	NA	NA	TRBV2
CASSQDPSGRGSYNEQFF	TGTGCCAGCAGCCAAGATCCCAGCGGGAGGGGCTCCTACAATGAGCAGTTCTTC	TRBJ2-1	TRBD2	NA	TRBV3-1
CARSTKAQRMNTEAFF	TGTGCCAGGAGTACCAAGGCACAGAGAATGAACACTGAAGCTTTCTTT	TRBJ1-1	NA	many	TRBV19
CASRGHTEAFF	TGTGCTTCTCGGGGCCACACTGAAGCTTTCTTT	TRBJ1-1	NA	NA	TRBV30
CASSSEGQRAQETQYF	TGTGCCAGCAGCTCAGAGGGACAGAGGGCTCAAGAGACCCAGTACTTC	TRBJ2-5	TRBD1	NA	TRBV7-2
CASSLVSGDYGYTF	TGTGCCAGCAGCCTGGTATCGGGGGACTATGGCTACACCTTC	TRBJ1-2	NA	few	TRBV7-9
CASMGSDSYNEQFF	TGTGCCAGCATGGGTAGCGACTCCTACAATGAGCAGTTCTTC	TRBJ2-1	NA	NA	TRBV6-2/TRBV6-3
CASSSLDRSDYEQYF	TGTGCCAGCAGTTCCCTGGACCGCTCCGACTACGAGCAGTACTTC	TRBJ2-7	NA	NA	TRBV12-3/TRBV12-4
CASSFGISGRAAEQFF	TGTGCCAGCAGCTTTGGGATTAGCGGGAGGGCCGCTGAGCAGTTCTTC	TRBJ2-1	TRBD2	NA	TRBV11-2
CSARALGTDSNQPQHF	TGCAGTGCTAGGGCCCTTGGGACCGATAGCAATCAGCCCCAGCATTTT	TRBJ1-5	NA	NA	TRBV20-1
CASSPSTSGDRNGKYF	TGTGCCAGCAGCCCGTCGACTAGCGGGGACAGAAACGGGAAGTATTTT	TRBJ2-3	TRBD2	NA	TRBV7-2
CASSIGSGTNNEQFF	TGTGCCAGTAGTATAGGATCCGGGACGAACAATGAGCAGTTCTTC	TRBJ2-1	NA	NA	TRBV19
CASSARTEHEQYF	TGTGCCAGCAGCGCACGGACGGAACACGAGCAGTACTTC	TRBJ2-7	NA	NA	TRBV5-5
CASSKGNKNIQYF	TGTGCCAGCAGCAAGGGAAACAAAAACATTCAGTACTTC	TRBJ2-4	NA	NA	TRBV27
CASSLVTKEEQFF	TGTGCCAGCAGCTTAGTTACCAAGGAAGAGCAGTTCTTC	TRBJ2-1	NA	NA	TRBV7-8
CASSLRLRTGGYNEQFF	TGTGCCAGCAGCTTAAGGCTGAGGACAGGGGGCTACAATGAGCAGTTCTTC	TRBJ2-1	TRBD1	NA	TRBV11-3
CASSYSGEGQPQHF	TGTGCCAGCAGTTACTCAGGGGAGGGTCAGCCCCAGCATTTT	TRBJ1-5	NA	few	TRBV6-5
CASRGGQGNEQFF	TGCGCCAGCAGAGGCGGACAGGGCAATGAGCAGTTCTTC	TRBJ2-1	TRBD1	NA	TRBV4-1
CASRDPGDEQFF	TGTGCCAGCAGAGATCCCGGGGATGAGCAGTTCTTC	TRBJ2-1	NA	few	TRBV28
CASSFRSRVVGNQPQHF	TGTGCCAGCAGCTTTCGGTCCCGGGTCGTGGGCAATCAGCCCCAGCATTTT	TRBJ1-5	NA	few	TRBV7-8
CASSLGRASTDTQYF	TGTGCCAGCAGCCTTGGCCGGGCTAGCACAGATACGCAGTATTTT	TRBJ2-3	NA	few	TRBV7-6
CASSHGGPQHF	TGTGCCAGCAGTCACGGAGGGCCCCAGCATTTT	TRBJ1-5	NA	NA	TRBV6-6
CASSAREGGEQFF	TGTGCCAGCAGCGCTCGGGAAGGGGGAGAGCAGTTCTTC	TRBJ2-1	NA	few	TRBV7-6
CASSIGGQETQYF	TGCGCCAGCAGCATCGGGGGCCAAGAGACCCAGTACTTC	TRBJ2-5	NA	NA	TRBV4-1
CASSFDRVSKTTSTDTQYF	TGTGCCAGCAGTTTCGACAGGGTCAGTAAAACTACTAGCACAGATACGCAGTATTTT	TRBJ2-3	TRBD1	few	TRBV6-6
CASSRDRGLYGYTF	TGTGCCAGCAGCAGAGACAGGGGGCTCTATGGCTACACCTTC	TRBJ1-2	TRBD1	few	TRBV27
CASSLVPSLTDTQYF	TGTGCCAGCAGCTTAGTACCCTCCCTAACAGATACGCAGTATTTT	TRBJ2-3	NA	NA	TRBV7-2
CASSLPRLALRDEQFF	TGTGCCAGCAGCCTCCCCCGACTAGCGCTACGCGATGAGCAGTTCTTC	TRBJ2-1	TRBD2	NA	TRBV7-8
CASTGTSGTSTDTQYF	TGTGCCAGCACCGGGACTAGCGGGACTAGCACAGATACGCAGTATTTT	TRBJ2-3	TRBD2	NA	TRBV7-8
CASRQSGYSYNEQFF	TGTGCCAGCAGACAATCAGGGTACTCCTACAATGAGCAGTTCTTC	TRBJ2-1	NA	NA	TRBV11-3
CASSFTESGELFF	TGTGCCAGCAGCTTTACGGAATCCGGGGAGCTGTTTTTT	TRBJ2-2	NA	NA	TRBV7-6
CASSQAADGYTF	TGTGCCAGCAGCCAAGCGGCCGATGGCTACACCTTC	TRBJ1-2	NA	many	TRBV4-2
CASTPSAEGDTQYF	TGTGCCAGCACCCCTAGCGCCGAGGGAGATACGCAGTATTTT	TRBJ2-3	NA	NA	TRBV27
CASSRGPEQFF	TGTGCCAGCAGTCGCGGCCCCGAGCAGTTCTTC	TRBJ2-1	NA	few	TRBV6-8
CASSLGPRAGERYTDTQYF	TGTGCCAGCAGCTTAGGTCCCCGAGCGGGAGAGAGATACACAGATACGCAGTATTTT	TRBJ2-3	TRBD2	NA	TRBV7-2
CASRHSYEQYF	TGTGCCAGCAGGCACTCCTACGAGCAGTACTTC	TRBJ2-7	NA	NA	TRBV6-2/TRBV6-3
CASSWRGQLTGELFF	TGTGCCAGCAGCTGGCGGGGACAGCTGACCGGGGAGCTGTTTTTT	TRBJ2-2	NA	NA	TRBV7-2
CASSPSGRSTDTQYF	TGTGCCAGCAGCCCGAGCGGGAGGAGCACAGATACGCAGTATTTT	TRBJ2-3	TRBD2	few	TRBV7-8